This entry is about one TCR beta chain. Its antigen is as yet unknown. The PCR employed 60 Vbeta primers together with 13 Jbeta primers. Clones were read by immunoSEQ multiplex PCR, and TCRdb kept only the in-frame ones, dropping some. Of 100,000 to 150,000 clones in the sample, around 78% were seen once. Healthy donors of bone marrow made up the group. The V gene lost 3 bases and the J gene lost 9 bases, with 15 bases spanning the gap. Germline V gene sequence: CDR1 GTSNPN, CDR2 SVGIG (reference sequence). This CDR3 contains 13 residues. The data belong to a study of cytomegalovirus exposure and HLA in healthy donors. Across the whole study: In a previous analysis, 110 million or so unique TCR beta sequences were found from approximately 180 million T cells. Findings of the study overall: Judged likely to be a sequencing artifact was a cluster of highly shared sequence variants.

Material: PBMCs. The V gene is TRBV30, the J gene TRBJ1-5, with D possibly being TRBD1 (6 bases). This clonotype was sampled from a young woman in good health and CMV-seronegative. The CDR3 coding sequence is TGTGCCTGGAGAGAACAGGGCTGGGGGCCCCAGCATTTT. Protein sequence: CAWREQGWGPQHF.